This T cell receptor beta chain was obtained from a study of cytomegalovirus exposure and HLA in healthy donors. Study-wide results and caveats: On later analysis, the bulk of CMV-associated TCR beta chains appeared to be HLA-restricted.

Vbeta (60) and Jbeta (13) primers were used in the PCR. The method was immunoSEQ multiplex PCR; TCRdb's version includes in-frame clones alone and lacks a portion of them. The sample lists around 100,000 clones; over 65% were seen once. The CDR3 is 15 residues long. Germline V gives CDR1 LNHNV, CDR2 YYDKDF (reference sequence). Of note for this clone: Its antigen is unknown. One junction end disagrees with the germline gene, perhaps due to a read error.

The receptor was derived from a man aged 25-45 years in good health and CMV-seronegative. The V and J genes are TRBV15 and TRBJ2-1; D might be TRBD1 (5 bases). Sequencing was done on a sample of PBMCs. Here the CDR3 reads CATSRDKGLYNEQLF. The CDR3 region has the DNA TGTGCCACCAGCAGAGATAAGGGGCTATACAATGAGCAGCTCTTC.